Listed here are 19 T cell receptor beta chains from one sample, sequenced in a study of CXCR3-negative and CXCR3-positive naive CD8 T cells. Study-wide points: Comparison of naive cells showed more hydrophobic TRB CDR3s in CXCR3-positive than in CXCR3-negative naive cells.

The antigens these receptors bind are not known. All TRB cDNA libraries came from 5' RACE performed with UMI labels. TCRdb reanalyzed the 5' RACE reads and collapses them to one entry per CDR3 protein, without DNA. The table gives approximately 96,000 distinct CDR3 sequences; the top ten clones make up around 1% of it. Source material: naive CXCR3+ CD8+ T cells from blood. Documented subset: CD45RO-CCR7+CD27+CD95- naive CD8+ T cells expressing CXCR3 (TNR3+). The source is a human donor in good health. Some clones in this sample may be carry-over from other donors' samples.

This sequence joins TRBV7-9 and TRBJ2-1; TCRdb calls TRBD1, which cannot be checked without DNA. The CDR3 covers 15 residues. Germline loops: CDR1 SEHNR, CDR2 FQNEAQ (reference sequence). The CDR3 sequence: CASTFRGTGLNEQFF. The full variable domain, completed using reference TRBV7-9 and TRBJ2-1, is DTGVSQNPRHKITKRGQNVTFRCDPISEHNRLYWYRQTLGQGPEFLTYFQNEAQLEKSRLLSDRFSAERPKGSFSTLEIQRTEQGDSAMYLCASTFRGTGLNEQFFGPGTRLTVL.

V usage is TRBV28 and J usage is TRBJ2-7; TCRdb's D call, TRBD2, is unchecked because there is no DNA. Germline CDR1 and CDR2: MDHEN and SYDVKM. The CDR3 has 15 residues. CDR3 loop: CASSLKGLAGVEQYF. Drawing the rest from reference TRBV28 and TRBJ2-7, the complete variable domain is DVKVTQSSRYLVKRTGEKVFLECVQDMDHENMFWYRQDPGLGLRLIYFSYDVKMKEKGDIPEGYSVSREKKERFSLILESASTNQTSMYLCASSLKGLAGVEQYFGPGTRLTVT.

CDR3 residues: CSASGDLNTGELFF. The chain combines TRBV20-1 with TRBJ2-2; TCRdb calls TRBD1, which cannot be checked without DNA. The CDR3 has 14 amino acids. From germline, CDR1 is DFQATT and CDR2 SNEGSKA (reference sequence).

The rearrangement joins TRBV9 to TRBJ2-7; TCRdb outputs TRBD2, but without DNA this stays unchecked. In germline, CDR1 is SGDLS, CDR2 YYNGEE. This CDR3 spans 17 amino acids. The CDR3 here is CASSPSSGGVDHYEQYF.

This chain joins TRBV23-1 and TRBJ1-5; the D call from TCRdb, TRBD1, cannot be confirmed without DNA. TRBV23-1 is flagged as an ORF with uncertain function. The CDR3 runs to 19 residues. CDR3 loop: CASSQNRDSETTANQPQHF.

The chain links TRBV20-1 to TRBJ1-3. The CDR3 is 15 amino acids. Germline V lookup: CDR1 DFQATT, CDR2 SNEGSKA (reference sequence). CDR3 region: CSARDRQGSGNTIYF.

The chain is built from TRBV20-1 and TRBJ2-7; without DNA, the TCRdb call of TRBD2 cannot be checked. CDR1 and CDR2 from the germline V gene are DFQATT and SNEGSKA (reference sequence). CDR3 length: 11 residues. CDR3 loop: CSATSGYEQYF.

The J gene is TRBJ2-5, the V gene TRBV6-6; TCRdb picks TRBD2, but there is no DNA to check that call. This CDR3 is 17 amino acids long. CDR1 MNHNY and CDR2 SVGAGI come from the germline V gene (reference sequence). The CDR3 sequence is CASSYPGLAGDRATQYF.

The chain's CDR3 is CASSQDRVSVAVEQFF. The V and J genes are TRBV4-3 and TRBJ2-1. Germline V CDR1 and CDR2: LGHNA, YSLEER. This CDR3 comprises 16 residues.

The chain links TRBV28 to TRBJ1-1. The CDR3 consists of 13 residues. CDR1 and CDR2 from the germline V gene are MDHEN and SYDVKM. CDR3 amino acids: CASSLRRGTEAFF.

V usage is TRBV14 and J usage is TRBJ2-4; the TRBD2 assignment by TCRdb is unverifiable without DNA. Germline V CDR1 and CDR2: SGHDN, FVKESK. The CDR3 has 16 amino acids. The CDR3 reads CASSQVKGPAKNIQYF.

The CDR3 sequence is CATMADPYNEQFF. The chain combines TRBV24-1 with TRBJ2-1. CDR1 and CDR2 (germline): KGHDR, SFDVKD. The CDR3 length is 13 residues.

The chain links TRBV7-9 to TRBJ2-7; TCRdb names TRBD1, which stays unverified in the absence of DNA. The CDR3 is 14 residues long. Germline values: CDR1 SEHNR, CDR2 FQNEAQ (reference sequence). CDR3: CASTRDTLAYEQYF.

This chain joins TRBV7-9 and TRBJ2-3; TCRdb lists TRBD1, though no DNA is available to test this call. The CDR3 contains 15 residues. Looked up from germline, CDR1 is SEHNR and CDR2 is FQNEAQ (reference sequence). CDR3 sequence reads: CASSSMAPDADTQYF.

This chain joins TRBV7-3 and TRBJ2-2; absent DNA, TCRdb's TRBD2 call cannot be checked. Germline V gene data show CDR1 as SGHTA and CDR2 as FQGTGA. This CDR3 region has 16 residues. The CDR3 here is CASSPIAGTNTGELFF.

This chain uses TRBV29-1 with TRBJ2-2. Germline V lookup: CDR1 SQVTM, CDR2 ANQGSEA. The CDR3 is 11 amino acids. The CDR3 spells CSVQNTGELFF.

This chain uses TRBV5-6 with TRBJ1-5; TCRdb designates TRBD1, a call that cannot be tested without DNA. The germline V gene has CDR1 SGHDT and CDR2 YYEEEE. The CDR3 length is 12 residues. The CDR3: CASSLVAGQQHF.

The chain joins TRBV14 to TRBJ2-1. CDR1 SGHDN and CDR2 FVKESK come from the germline V gene. The length of the CDR3 is 15 residues. The chain's CDR3 is CASNPRTGPYNEQFF.

V usage is TRBV7-3 and J usage is TRBJ2-7; the TCRdb D gene call, TRBD2, has no DNA to confirm it. CDR1 is SGHTA and CDR2 is FQGTGA in the germline V gene. This CDR3 is built from 14 residues. CDR3 protein: CASSSEGEGYEQYF.